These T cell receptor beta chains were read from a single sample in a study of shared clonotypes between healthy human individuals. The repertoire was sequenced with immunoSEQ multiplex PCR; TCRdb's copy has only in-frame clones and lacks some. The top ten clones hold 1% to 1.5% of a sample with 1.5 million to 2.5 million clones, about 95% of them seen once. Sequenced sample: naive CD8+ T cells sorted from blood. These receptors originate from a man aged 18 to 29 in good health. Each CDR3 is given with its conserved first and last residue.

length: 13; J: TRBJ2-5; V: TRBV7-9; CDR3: CASSPSYLETQYF
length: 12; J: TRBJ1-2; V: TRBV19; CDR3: CASSPQGYGYTF
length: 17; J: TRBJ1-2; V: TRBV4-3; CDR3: CASSQDPHREGFYGYTF
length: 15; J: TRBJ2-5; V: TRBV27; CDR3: CASSPPGGGVWTQYF
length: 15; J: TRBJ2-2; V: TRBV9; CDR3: CASSVGTSGTGELFF
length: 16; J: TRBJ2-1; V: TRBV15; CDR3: CATSREFPSSYNEQFF
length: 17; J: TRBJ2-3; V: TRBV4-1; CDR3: CASSPRNGLLYTDTQYF
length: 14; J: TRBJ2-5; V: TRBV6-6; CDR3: CASSYTGKKETQYF
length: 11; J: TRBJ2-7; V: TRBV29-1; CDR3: CSVHQEYEQYF
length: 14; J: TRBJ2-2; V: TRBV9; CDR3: CASTGTSGTGELFF
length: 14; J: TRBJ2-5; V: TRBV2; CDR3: CASRDTQYQETQYF
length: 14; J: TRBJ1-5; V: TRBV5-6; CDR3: CASSKGGSNQPQHF
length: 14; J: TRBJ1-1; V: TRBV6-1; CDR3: CASSEPGQGTEAFF
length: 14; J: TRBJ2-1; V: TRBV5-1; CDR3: CASSLVGTGGEQFF
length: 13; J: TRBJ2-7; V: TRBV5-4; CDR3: CASSLDKPYEQYF
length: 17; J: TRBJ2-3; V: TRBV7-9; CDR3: CASSTTDSPLVSDTQYF
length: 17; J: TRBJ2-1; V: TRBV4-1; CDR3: CASSQEITSGSYNEQFF
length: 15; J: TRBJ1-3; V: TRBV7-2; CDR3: CASSLGHSAGNTIYF
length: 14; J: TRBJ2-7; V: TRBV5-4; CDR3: CASSLEGQGDEQYF
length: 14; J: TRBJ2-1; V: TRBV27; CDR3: CASSLIPGPNEQFF
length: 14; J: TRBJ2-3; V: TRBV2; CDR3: CASTPAGPLDTQYF
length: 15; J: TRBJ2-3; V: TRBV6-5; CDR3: CASSQVSGGVDTQYF
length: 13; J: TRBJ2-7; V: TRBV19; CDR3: CASSPSESYEQYF
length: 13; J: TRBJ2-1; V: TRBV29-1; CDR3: CSVAGQGGNEQFF
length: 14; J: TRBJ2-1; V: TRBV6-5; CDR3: CASSYLRNYNEQFF
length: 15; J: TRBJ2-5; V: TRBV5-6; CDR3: CASSWIRMGQETQYF
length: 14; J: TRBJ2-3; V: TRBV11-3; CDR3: CASSYRGGQDTQYF
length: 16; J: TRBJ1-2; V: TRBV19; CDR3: CASSIDVGGTSYGYTF
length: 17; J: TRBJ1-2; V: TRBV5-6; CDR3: CASSLAGSSRANYGYTF
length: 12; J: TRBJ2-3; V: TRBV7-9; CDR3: CASSLSTDTQYF
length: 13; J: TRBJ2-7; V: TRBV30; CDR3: CAWGLGQTYEQYF
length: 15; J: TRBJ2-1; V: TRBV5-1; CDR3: CASSLASNRDNEQFF
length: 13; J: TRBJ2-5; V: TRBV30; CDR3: CAWAGLAWETQYF
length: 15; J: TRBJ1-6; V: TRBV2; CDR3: CASSEETESDSPLHF
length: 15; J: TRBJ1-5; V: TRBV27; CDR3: CASRPGLGTDQPQHF
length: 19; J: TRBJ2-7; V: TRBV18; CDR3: CASSPPGELKRGDFYEQYF
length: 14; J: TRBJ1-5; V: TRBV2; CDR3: CASSEGQSNQPQHF
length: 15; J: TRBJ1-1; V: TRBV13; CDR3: CASSHPDELVTEAFF
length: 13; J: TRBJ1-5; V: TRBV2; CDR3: CASSRDGNQPQHF
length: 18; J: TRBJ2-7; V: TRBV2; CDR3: CASSEAVEGQLIYYEQYF
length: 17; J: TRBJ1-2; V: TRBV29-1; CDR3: CSVWSRQGTRGGYGYTF
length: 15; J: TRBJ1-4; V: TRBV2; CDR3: CASSDGQGLYEKLFF
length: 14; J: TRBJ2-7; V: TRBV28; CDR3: CASSPLGNDYEQYF